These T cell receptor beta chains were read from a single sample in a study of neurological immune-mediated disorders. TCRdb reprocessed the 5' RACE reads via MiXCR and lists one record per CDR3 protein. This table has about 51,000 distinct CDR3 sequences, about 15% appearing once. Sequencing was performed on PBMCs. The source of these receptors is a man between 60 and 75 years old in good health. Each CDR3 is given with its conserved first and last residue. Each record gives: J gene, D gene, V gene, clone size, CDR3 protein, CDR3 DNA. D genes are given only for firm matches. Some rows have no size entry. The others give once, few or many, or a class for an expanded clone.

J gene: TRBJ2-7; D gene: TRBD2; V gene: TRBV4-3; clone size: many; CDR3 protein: CASSHPRLAHNSYEQYF; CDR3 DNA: TGCGCCAGCAGCCACCCCAGACTAGCGCACAACTCCTACGAGCAGTACTTC
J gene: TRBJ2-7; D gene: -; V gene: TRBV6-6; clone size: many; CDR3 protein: CASSPPGGRAYEQYF; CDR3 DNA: TGTGCCAGCAGCCCTCCGGGGGGCCGGGCCTACGAGCAGTACTTC
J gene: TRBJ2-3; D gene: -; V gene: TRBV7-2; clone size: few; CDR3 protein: CASSLMAGHTDTQYF; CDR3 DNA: TGTGCCAGCAGCTTAATGGCCGGCCACACAGATACGCAGTATTTT
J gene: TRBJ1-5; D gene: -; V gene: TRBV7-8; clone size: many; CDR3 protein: CASSAYIWVSNQPQHF; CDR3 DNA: TGTGCCAGCAGCGCCTATATATGGGTCAGCAATCAGCCCCAGCATTTT
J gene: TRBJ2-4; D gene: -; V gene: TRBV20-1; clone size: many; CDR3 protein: CSGALLAKNIQYF; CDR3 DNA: TGCAGTGGGGCACTTCTAGCCAAAAACATTCAGTACTTC
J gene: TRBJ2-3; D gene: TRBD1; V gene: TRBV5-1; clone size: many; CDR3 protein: CASSQRGRGSVDTQYF; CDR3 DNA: TGCGCCAGCAGCCAAAGAGGCAGGGGGTCCGTAGATACGCAGTATTTT
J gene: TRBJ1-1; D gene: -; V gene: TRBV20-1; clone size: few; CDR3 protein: CSARLGIDTEAFF; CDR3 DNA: TGCAGTGCTAGATTGGGGATCGACACTGAAGCTTTCTTT
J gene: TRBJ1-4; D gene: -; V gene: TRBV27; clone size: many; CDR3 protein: CASKTDQGENEKLFF; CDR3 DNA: TGTGCCAGCAAAACTGACCAGGGTGAAAATGAAAAACTGTTTTTT
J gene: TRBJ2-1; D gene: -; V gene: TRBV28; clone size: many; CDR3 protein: CASRPESSYNEQFF; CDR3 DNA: TGTGCCAGCAGACCAGAGAGCTCCTACAATGAGCAGTTCTTC
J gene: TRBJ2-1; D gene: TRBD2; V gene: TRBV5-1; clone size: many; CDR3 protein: CASSLAPPGTSLYNEQFF; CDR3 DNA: TGCGCCAGCAGCTTGGCCCCTCCCGGGACTAGCCTCTACAATGAGCAGTTCTTC
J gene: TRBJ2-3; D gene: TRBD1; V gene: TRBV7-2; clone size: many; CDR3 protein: CASSRQGGLTDTQYF; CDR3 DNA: TGTGCCAGCAGCCGACAGGGGGGATTAACAGATACGCAGTATTTT
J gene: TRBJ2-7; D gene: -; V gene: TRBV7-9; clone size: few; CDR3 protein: CASSLDGYLYEEQYF; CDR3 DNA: TGTGCCAGCAGCTTAGATGGCTACCTTTACGAAGAGCAGTACTTC
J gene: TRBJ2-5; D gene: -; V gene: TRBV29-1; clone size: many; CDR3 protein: CSGVVRDKGETQYF; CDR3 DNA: TGCAGCGGGGTGGTTAGGGACAAAGGGGAGACCCAGTACTTC
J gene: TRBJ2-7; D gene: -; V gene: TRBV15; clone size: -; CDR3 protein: CATSTGPGDDQYF; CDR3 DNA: TGTGCCACCAGCACGGGGCCTGGGGACGATCAGTACTTC
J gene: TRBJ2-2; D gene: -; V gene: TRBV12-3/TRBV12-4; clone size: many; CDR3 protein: CASITLGARELFF; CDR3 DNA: TGTGCCAGCATTACTTTAGGGGCCCGGGAGCTGTTTTTT
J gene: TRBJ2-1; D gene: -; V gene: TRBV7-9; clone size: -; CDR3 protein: CASSSSVNNEQFF; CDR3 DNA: TGTGCCAGCAGCTCTAGCGTAAACAATGAGCAGTTCTTC
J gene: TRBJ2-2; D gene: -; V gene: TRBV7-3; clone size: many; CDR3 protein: CASSSSMTRELFF; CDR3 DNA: TGTGCCAGCAGCTCATCTATGACCAGGGAGCTGTTTTTT
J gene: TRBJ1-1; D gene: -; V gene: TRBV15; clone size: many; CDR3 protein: CATSRDFLTGEAFF; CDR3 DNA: TGTGCCACCAGCAGAGATTTCTTAACAGGTGAAGCTTTCTTT
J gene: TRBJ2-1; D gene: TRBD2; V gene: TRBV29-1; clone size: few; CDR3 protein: CSVYGGRDNEQFF; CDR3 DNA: TGCAGCGTCTACGGGGGGAGGGACAATGAGCAGTTCTTC
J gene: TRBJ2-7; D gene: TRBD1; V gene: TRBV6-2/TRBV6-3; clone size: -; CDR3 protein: CASSGQDYEQYF; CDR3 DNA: TGTGCCAGCTCGGGACAGGACTACGAGCAGTACTTC
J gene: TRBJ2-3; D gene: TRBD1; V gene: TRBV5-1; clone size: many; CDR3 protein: CASTSPGQGSTDTQYF; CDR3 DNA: TGCGCCAGCACGTCCCCGGGACAGGGAAGCACAGATACGCAGTATTTT
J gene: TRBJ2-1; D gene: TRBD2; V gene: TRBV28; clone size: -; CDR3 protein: CASGTSGRADEQFF; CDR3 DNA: TGTGCAAGCGGAACTAGCGGGAGGGCCGATGAGCAGTTCTTC
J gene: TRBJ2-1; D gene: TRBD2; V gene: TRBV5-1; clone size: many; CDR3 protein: CASSLGGGRYNEQFF; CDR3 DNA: TGCGCCAGCAGCTTGGGGGGCGGGAGATACAATGAGCAGTTCTTC